This T cell receptor (beta chain) was obtained from a study of control samples from healthy donors and cancer patients. The germline gives CDR1 SEHNR, CDR2 FQNEAQ (reference sequence). Trimming cost V 0 bases and J 6 bases, with 11 bases left between them. The CDR3 has 14 amino acids. This clone has just a few counts. TCRdb keeps only in-frame clones here, not all; method: immunoSEQ multiplex PCR. The sample yields around 93,000 clones, 80% to 90% seen once. This sequence originates from a man younger than 40 in good health. The rearrangement links TRBV7-9 to TRBJ1-1; D perhaps matches TRBD1 (5 bases). Source material: blood. CDR3: CASSLARRDAEAFF. In DNA, the CDR3 is TGTGCCAGCAGCTTAGCTCGGCGGGACGCTGAAGCTTTCTTT.